This T cell receptor beta chain was captured by sequencing in a study of shared clonotypes between healthy human individuals. The overall study: There were three CD4 naive, three CD4 memory, two CD8 naive and one CD8 memory plates per donor.

Assay used: immunoSEQ multiplex PCR; TCRdb lists only in-frame clones, some missing. The sample shows roughly 2.5 million clones, 85% to 95% of them seen only once. V gave up 2 bases and J gave up 1 base, with 5 bases separating them. Germline CDR1 is MNHEY and CDR2 is SMNVEV (reference sequence). The CDR3 is 13 amino acids. As for this clone: At the DNA level, this CDR3 is encoded by other sequences in the same sample as well.

Source material: naive CD4+ T cells sorted from blood. As for subset: CD45RA+ positively selected. This receptor was obtained from a man younger than 35 in good health. The chain has TRBV27 and TRBJ2-5; D uncertain. CDR3 sequence: CASSLRSQETQYF. The CDR3 nucleotides are TGTGCCAGCAGTTTAAGGAGCCAAGAGACCCAGTACTTC.